This T cell receptor (beta chain) was profiled in a study of PD-L1 blockade in urothelial cancer. At the level of the study: About 90% of the 29 patients were males with bladder-origin urothelial cancer. Regarding the study as a whole: Durable-benefit patients expanded tumor-associated blood clones more at 3 weeks.

The V gene's germline CDR1 is MNHEY and CDR2 SVGAGI. Germline trimming cut 5 bases from V and 7 bases from J; bases unmatched to any gene: 6. This CDR3 has 13 residues. Sample time point: pretreatment peripheral blood. Patients yielded 1 to 8 samples each, pretreatment and on-treatment. In the case of this clone: What it binds is not known.

TCRdb's copy holds only in-frame clones and misses some; the assay was immunoSEQ multiplex PCR. Here the sample spans some 56,000 clones, approximately 80% being singletons. The rearrangement joins TRBV6-5 to TRBJ1-1; 8 bases are a match to TRBD1. The sequencing here drew on PBMCs, taken around atezolizumab (anti-PD-L1) treatment. This clonotype originated in a man between 50 and 59 years old with urothelial cancer. The CDR3 DNA reads TGTGCCAGCAGTCCAGGACAGGGTAATGAAGCTTTCTTT. It is translated as CASSPGQGNEAFF.